This T cell receptor beta chain was identified in a study of T cell responses to AZD1222 COVID-19 vaccine. V shed 8 bases and J 4 bases; nucleotides not matched to a gene: 7. The length of the CDR3 is 16 residues. Germline V lookup: CDR1 LNHDA, CDR2 SQIVND (reference sequence). TCRdb keeps only in-frame clones here, not all; method: immunoSEQ multiplex PCR. Here the sample spans 75,000 to 100,000 clones, 80% to 90% being singletons. Source: peripheral blood, taken on day 0 of AZD1222 vaccination. This TCR was sampled from an adult in good health. The chain links TRBV19 to TRBJ2-3; TRBD2 aligns across 15 bases. The CDR3 DNA reads as TGTGCCAGTGCCGAAGGACTAGCGGGGGGGCCAGATACGCAGTATTTT. It is translated as CASAEGLAGGPDTQYF.